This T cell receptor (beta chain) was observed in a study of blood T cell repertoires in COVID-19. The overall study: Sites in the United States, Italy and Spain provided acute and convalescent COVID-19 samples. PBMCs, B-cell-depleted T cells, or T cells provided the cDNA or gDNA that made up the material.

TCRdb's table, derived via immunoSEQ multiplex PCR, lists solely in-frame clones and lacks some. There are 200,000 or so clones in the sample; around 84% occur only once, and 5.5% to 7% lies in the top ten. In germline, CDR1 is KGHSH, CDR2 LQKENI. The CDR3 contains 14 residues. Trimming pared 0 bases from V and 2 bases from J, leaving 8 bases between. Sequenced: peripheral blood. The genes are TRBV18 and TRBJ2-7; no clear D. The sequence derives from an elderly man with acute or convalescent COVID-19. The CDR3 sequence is CASSPPTRTYEQYF. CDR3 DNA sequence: TGTGCCAGCTCACCACCGACGAGGACCTACGAGCAGTACTTC.